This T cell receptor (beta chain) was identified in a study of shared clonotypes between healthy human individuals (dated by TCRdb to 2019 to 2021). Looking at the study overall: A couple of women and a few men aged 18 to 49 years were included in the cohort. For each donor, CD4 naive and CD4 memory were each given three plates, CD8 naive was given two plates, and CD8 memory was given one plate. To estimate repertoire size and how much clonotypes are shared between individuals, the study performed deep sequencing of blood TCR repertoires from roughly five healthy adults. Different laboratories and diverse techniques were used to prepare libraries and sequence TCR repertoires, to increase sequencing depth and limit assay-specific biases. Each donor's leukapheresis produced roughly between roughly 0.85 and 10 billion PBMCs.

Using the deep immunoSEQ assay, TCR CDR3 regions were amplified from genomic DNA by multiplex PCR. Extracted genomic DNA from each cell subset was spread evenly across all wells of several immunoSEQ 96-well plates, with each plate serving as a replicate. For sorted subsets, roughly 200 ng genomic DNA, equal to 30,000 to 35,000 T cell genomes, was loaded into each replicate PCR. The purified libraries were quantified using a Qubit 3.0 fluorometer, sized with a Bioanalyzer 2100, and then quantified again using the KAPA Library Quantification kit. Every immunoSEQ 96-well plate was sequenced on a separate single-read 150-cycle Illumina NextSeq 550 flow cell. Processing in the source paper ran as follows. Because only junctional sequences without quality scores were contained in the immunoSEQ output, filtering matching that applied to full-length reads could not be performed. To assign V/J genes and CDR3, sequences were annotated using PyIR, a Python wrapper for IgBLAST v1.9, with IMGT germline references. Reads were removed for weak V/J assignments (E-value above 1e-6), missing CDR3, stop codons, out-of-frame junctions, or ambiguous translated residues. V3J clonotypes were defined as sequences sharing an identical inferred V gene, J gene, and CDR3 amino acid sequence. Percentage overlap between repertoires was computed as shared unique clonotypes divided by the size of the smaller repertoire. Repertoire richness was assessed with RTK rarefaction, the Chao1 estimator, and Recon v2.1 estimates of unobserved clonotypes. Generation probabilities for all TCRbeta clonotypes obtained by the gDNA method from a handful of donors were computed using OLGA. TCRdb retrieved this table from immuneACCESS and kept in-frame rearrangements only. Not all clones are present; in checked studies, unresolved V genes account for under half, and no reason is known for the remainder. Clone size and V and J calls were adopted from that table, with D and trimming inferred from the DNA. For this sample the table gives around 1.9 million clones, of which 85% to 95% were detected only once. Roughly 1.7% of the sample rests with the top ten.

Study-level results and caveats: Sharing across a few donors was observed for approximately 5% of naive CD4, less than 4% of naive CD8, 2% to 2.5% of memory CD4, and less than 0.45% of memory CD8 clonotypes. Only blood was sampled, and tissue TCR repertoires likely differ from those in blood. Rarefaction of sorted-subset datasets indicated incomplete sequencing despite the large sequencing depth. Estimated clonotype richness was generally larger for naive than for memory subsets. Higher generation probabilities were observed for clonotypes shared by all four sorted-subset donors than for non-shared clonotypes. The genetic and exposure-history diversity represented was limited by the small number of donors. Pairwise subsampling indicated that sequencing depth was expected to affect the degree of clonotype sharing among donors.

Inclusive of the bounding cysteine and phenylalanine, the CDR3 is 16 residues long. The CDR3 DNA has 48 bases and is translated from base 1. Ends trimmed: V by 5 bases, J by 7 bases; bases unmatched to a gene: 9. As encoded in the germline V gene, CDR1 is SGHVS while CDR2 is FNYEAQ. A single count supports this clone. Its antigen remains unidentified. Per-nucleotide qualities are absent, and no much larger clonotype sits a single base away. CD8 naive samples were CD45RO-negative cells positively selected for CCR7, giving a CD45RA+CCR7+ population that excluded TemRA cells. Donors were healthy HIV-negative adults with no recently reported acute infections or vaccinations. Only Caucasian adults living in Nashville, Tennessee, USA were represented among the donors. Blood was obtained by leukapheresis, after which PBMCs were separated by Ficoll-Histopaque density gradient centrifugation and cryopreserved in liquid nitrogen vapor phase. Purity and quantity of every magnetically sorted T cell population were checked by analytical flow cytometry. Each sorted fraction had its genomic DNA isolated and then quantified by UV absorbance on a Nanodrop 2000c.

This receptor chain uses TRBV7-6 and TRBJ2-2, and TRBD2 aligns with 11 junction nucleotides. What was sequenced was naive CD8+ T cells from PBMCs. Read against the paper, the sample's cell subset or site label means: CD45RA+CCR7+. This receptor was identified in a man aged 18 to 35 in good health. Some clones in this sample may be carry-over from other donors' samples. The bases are TGTGCCAGCAGCCCACTAGCGGGAGTGTTCAACGGGGAGCTGTTTTTT. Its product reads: CASSPLAGVFNGELFF.